This is a list of T cell receptor beta chains from one sample in a study of metastatic and nonmetastatic thyroid tumors. TCRdb reassembled clones from the PCR reads with MiXCR. The sample records 15,000 to 20,000 clones, under 30% being singletons. Source material: adjacent normal tissue. All receptors come from a female donor with papillary thyroid cancer or a benign thyroid nodule (not recorded which). Some clones in this sample may be carry-over from other donors' samples. Each CDR3 is given with its conserved first and last residue. D genes are given only for firm matches. Clone size is not always given. Where it is, it says once, few, many or a class for expanded clones.

-	-	TRBV27	TRBJ2-6	CASSLRGLGGANVLTF	TGTGCCAGCAGTTTGCGGGGGCTGGGAGGGGCCAACGTCCTGACTTTC
few	TRBD1	TRBV7-8	TRBJ1-1	CASSSGGAWNTEAFF	TGTGCCAGCAGCTCAGGGGGGGCCTGGAACACTGAAGCTTTCTTT
few	-	TRBV6-2/TRBV6-3	TRBJ1-5	CASSYGSGEFGNQPQHF	TGTGCCAGCAGTTACGGAAGCGGGGAGTTCGGCAATCAGCCCCAGCATTTT
-	TRBD1	TRBV7-3	TRBJ1-6	CASSYTGTGGSPLHF	TGTGCCAGCAGCTACACCGGGACAGGGGGCTCACCCCTCCACTTT
-	TRBD2	TRBV5-1	TRBJ2-5	CASSCRTSGNQETQYF	TGCGCCAGCAGCTGCCGGACTAGCGGAAACCAAGAGACCCAGTACTTC
-	-	TRBV28	TRBJ2-1	CASSSLLPGLVNEQFF	TGTGCCAGCAGTTCATTATTACCCGGACTTGTCAATGAGCAGTTCTTC
-	TRBD1	TRBV6-1	TRBJ1-1	CASSKQGARNTEAFF	TGTGCCAGCAGTAAACAGGGGGCGCGGAACACTGAAGCTTTCTTT
-	-	TRBV18	TRBJ1-5	CASSEHSNQPQHF	TGTGCCAGCTCTGAACATAGCAATCAGCCCCAGCATTTT
-	TRBD1	TRBV2	TRBJ1-2	CARGDRSYGYTF	TGTGCCAGGGGGGACAGGAGCTATGGCTACACCTTC
medium-sized	TRBD1	TRBV10-3	TRBJ1-2	CATQGVKYGYTF	TGTGCCACACAGGGGGTGAAATATGGCTACACCTTC
few	-	TRBV27	TRBJ2-3	CASREGAPPDTQYF	TGTGCCAGCAGAGAAGGGGCGCCCCCAGATACGCAGTATTTT
-	TRBD2	TRBV20-1	TRBJ2-1	CSAPGLAGEQFF	TGCAGTGCTCCAGGACTAGCGGGAGAGCAGTTCTTC
few	-	TRBV25-1	TRBJ2-6	CASSATQGIYGANVLTF	TGTGCCAGCAGCGCAACACAGGGAATATACGGGGCCAACGTCCTGACTTTC
-	TRBD2	TRBV6-2/TRBV6-3	TRBJ2-1	CASSYPTSGVCNEQFF	TGTGCCAGCAGTTATCCCACTAGCGGGGTCTGCAATGAGCAGTTCTTC
-	-	TRBV11-3	TRBJ1-5	CASSLDSNQPQHF	TGTGCCAGCAGCTTAGATTCCAATCAGCCCCAGCATTTT
few	-	TRBV5-1	TRBJ1-2	CASGISGRARGYTF	TGCGCCAGCGGCATCAGTGGAAGGGCTCGCGGCTACACCTTC
-	-	TRBV12-3/TRBV12-4	TRBJ2-7	CASSSPWSEQYF	TGTGCCAGCAGTTCCCCCTGGTCCGAGCAGTACTTC
few	-	TRBV20-1	TRBJ2-5	CSAQRQTQETQYF	TGCAGTGCCCAGAGACAGACCCAAGAGACCCAGTACTTC
few	-	TRBV19	TRBJ1-2	CASSNTGPIFYGYTF	TGTGCCAGTAGTAACACAGGACCGATTTTCTATGGCTACACCTTC
-	TRBD2	TRBV12-3/TRBV12-4	TRBJ2-1	CASSPGLNNEQFF	TGTGCCAGCAGTCCGGGACTAAACAATGAGCAGTTCTTC
many	TRBD2	TRBV19	TRBJ2-5	CASSTGTSGAQYF	TGTGCCAGTAGTACTGGGACTAGCGGGGCCCAGTACTTC
-	-	TRBV6-1	TRBJ2-5	CASSVTQSGTQYF	TGTGCCAGCAGTGTTACTCAATCAGGGACCCAGTACTTC
-	TRBD2	TRBV11-2	TRBJ2-7	CASSPSWRLAGDTGEQYF	TGTGCCAGCAGCCCCTCATGGCGGCTAGCGGGAGATACGGGAGAGCAGTACTTC
-	TRBD2	TRBV30	TRBJ2-1	CAWDRLAGGEQFF	TGTGCCTGGGATAGACTAGCAGGAGGGGAACAGTTCTTC
few	TRBD2	TRBV20-1	TRBJ2-7	CSAAPSGKVEQYF	TGCAGTGCTGCCCCCAGCGGGAAGGTCGAGCAGTACTTC
once	-	TRBV5-1	TRBJ1-1	CASSLVQMSEAFF	TGCGCCAGCAGCTTGGTGCAGATGAGTGAAGCTTTCTTT
few	TRBD2	TRBV6-2/TRBV6-3	TRBJ2-7	CASTPTGGRASYEQYF	TGTGCCAGCACCCCCACCGGGGGGAGGGCCTCCTACGAGCAGTACTTC
many	TRBD2	TRBV5-8	TRBJ2-1	CASSLALAGAHYYNEQFF	TGTGCCAGCAGCTTGGCACTAGCGGGAGCCCACTACTACAATGAGCAGTTCTTC
many	-	TRBV20-1	TRBJ1-1	CSARDQGRWTEAFF	TGCAGTGCTAGAGATCAGGGAAGATGGACTGAAGCTTTCTTT
-	-	TRBV12-3/TRBV12-4	TRBJ2-2	CASTTGRTGCSTGELFF	TGTGCCAGCACCACCGGAAGGACGGGGTGCAGTACCGGGGAGCTGTTTTTT
many	TRBD2	TRBV6-5	TRBJ2-1	CASRVGTSGGIYNEQFF	TGTGCCAGCAGGGTCGGGACTAGCGGGGGGATATACAATGAGCAGTTCTTC
-	-	TRBV11-3	TRBJ1-3	CASSSNGLSGNTIYF	TGTGCCAGCAGTTCGAACGGGCTCTCTGGAAACACCATATATTTT
few	-	TRBV28	TRBJ1-1	CASSYLQGEAFF	TGTGCCAGCAGTTATTTACAGGGCGAAGCTTTCTTT
few	-	TRBV6-1	TRBJ2-7	CASSEEPGGSYEQYF	TGTGCCAGCAGTGAAGAGCCAGGGGGGTCCTACGAGCAGTACTTC
few	-	TRBV10-2	TRBJ1-2	CASSEMARSGYTF	TGCGCCAGCAGTGAAATGGCCCGTTCCGGCTACACCTTC
few	-	TRBV27	TRBJ2-7	CASSYQGKAYEQYF	TGTGCCAGCAGTTATCAGGGGAAAGCCTACGAGCAGTACTTC
-	TRBD2	TRBV19	TRBJ2-7	CASSIGTGGSVTYEQYF	TGTGCCAGTAGTATAGGGACTGGCGGGAGTGTAACCTACGAGCAGTACTTC
-	-	TRBV7-4	TRBJ1-6	CVPYVESDSPLHF	TGTGTCCCTTATGTAGAGTCGGACTCACCCCTCCACTTT
many	-	TRBV6-6	TRBJ1-1	CASSYWGRWNTEAFF	TGTGCCAGCAGTTACTGGGGTCGATGGAACACTGAAGCTTTCTTT
-	-	TRBV7-1	TRBJ2-1	CASSSIGIRPGLTYNEQFF	TGTGCCAGCAGCTCCATAGGGATCAGGCCGGGACTGACCTACAATGAGCAGTTCTTC
few	TRBD1	TRBV27	TRBJ2-7	CASSLSPTGAHEQYF	TGTGCCAGCAGTTTATCGCCAACAGGGGCGCACGAGCAGTACTTC
many	-	TRBV12-3/TRBV12-4	TRBJ1-1	CASSFSPNTEAFF	TGTGCCAGCAGTTTTTCCCCGAACACTGAAGCTTTCTTT
-	TRBD2	TRBV7-3	TRBJ2-3	CASSLRVTSGSGATDTQYF	TGTGCCAGCAGCTTAAGGGTTACTAGCGGGAGTGGGGCCACAGATACGCAGTATTTT
few	-	TRBV5-1	TRBJ1-1	CASSLVGTSDTEAFF	TGCGCCAGCAGCTTGGTTGGCACTTCGGACACTGAAGCTTTCTTT
-	-	TRBV11-2	TRBJ2-3	CASSTFGAVTDMQYF	TGTGCCAGCAGCACTTTCGGAGCTGTCACAGATATGCAGTATTTT
few	-	TRBV20-1	TRBJ2-1	CSAKQGPQFF	TGCAGTGCGAAGCAGGGGCCACAGTTCTTC
few	-	TRBV28	TRBJ1-2	CASSFRTVGYTF	TGTGCCAGCAGTTTTAGGACAGTGGGCTACACCTTC
once	TRBD1	TRBV7-2	TRBJ2-5	CASTRPGQGSWTQYF	TGTGCCAGCACCAGACCGGGACAGGGGAGTTGGACCCAGTACTTC
few	-	TRBV6-1	TRBJ1-1	CASMGAQSNTEAFF	TGTGCCAGTATGGGGGCCCAGTCGAACACTGAAGCTTTCTTT
-	TRBD1	TRBV11-1	TRBJ1-6	CASSHNRGRLEYLHF	TGTGCCAGCAGCCACAACAGGGGCCGTTTGGAGTACCTCCACTTT
few	-	TRBV7-6	TRBJ2-7	CASSRTQFYEQYF	TGTGCCAGCAGCCGCACGCAGTTCTACGAGCAGTACTTC
-	-	TRBV28	TRBJ2-6	CASSLRTLLLPGANVLTF	TGTGCCAGCAGCCTCAGGACTCTCCTCTTACCTGGGGCCAACGTCCTGACTTTC
many	-	TRBV5-6	TRBJ2-1	CASSLVGDEQFF	TGTGCCAGCAGCTTGGTCGGGGATGAGCAGTTCTTC
once	-	TRBV4-2	TRBJ2-3	CASSQEPGLSTDTQYF	TGTGCCAGCAGCCAAGAGCCGGGGTTAAGCACAGATACGCAGTATTTT
-	TRBD2	TRBV7-2	TRBJ2-3	CASSSSGATDTQYF	TGTGCCAGCAGCTCTAGCGGGGCCACAGATACGCAGTATTTT